The rows below give T cell receptor beta chains drawn from one sample of a study of cytomegalovirus exposure and HLA in healthy donors. Data came from immunoSEQ multiplex PCR; TCRdb stores just in-frame clones and leaves some out. This repertoire shows more than 90,000 clones, under 85% found once; its top ten account for approximately 3.3%. Input material: PBMCs. The receptors come from a woman aged 40 to 49 in good health and CMV-seronegative. Each CDR3 is given without its conserved first and last residue. Fields, in order: D gene, V gene, J gene, CDR3 protein. D genes are given only for firm matches.

d_gene: TRBD1; v_gene: TRBV19; j_gene: TRBJ1-5; CDR3aa: ASSTLQGVSSNQPQH
d_gene: TRBD1; v_gene: TRBV2; j_gene: TRBJ2-2; CDR3aa: ASRPDRGLAVAGELF
d_gene: TRBD2; v_gene: TRBV5-1; j_gene: TRBJ2-7; CDR3aa: ASSLAAGVQRAYEQY
d_gene: TRBD2; v_gene: TRBV5-1; j_gene: TRBJ2-3; CDR3aa: ASSLVLLAEGEDTQY
d_gene: NA; v_gene: TRBV27; j_gene: TRBJ2-7; CDR3aa: ASGGLSYEQY
d_gene: NA; v_gene: TRBV4-2; j_gene: TRBJ2-1; CDR3aa: ASSQVLGGEQF
d_gene: NA; v_gene: TRBV6-1; j_gene: TRBJ1-4; CDR3aa: ASKEVDEKLF
d_gene: NA; v_gene: TRBV30; j_gene: TRBJ1-3; CDR3aa: AWRRPPGNTIY
d_gene: NA; v_gene: TRBV29-1; j_gene: TRBJ2-3; CDR3aa: SALGTDTQY
d_gene: NA; v_gene: TRBV11-1; j_gene: TRBJ1-2; CDR3aa: ASSFLGLGGFDGYT
d_gene: TRBD1; v_gene: TRBV6-1; j_gene: TRBJ2-7; CDR3aa: ASRYRGTSYEQY
d_gene: NA; v_gene: TRBV9; j_gene: TRBJ2-3; CDR3aa: ASSLPTADTQY
d_gene: NA; v_gene: TRBV7-9; j_gene: TRBJ1-5; CDR3aa: ASSSTEPGSNQPQH
d_gene: TRBD1; v_gene: TRBV11-2; j_gene: TRBJ2-7; CDR3aa: ASSLSGQGSYEQY
d_gene: TRBD1; v_gene: TRBV5-1; j_gene: TRBJ1-2; CDR3aa: ASSVTGIGGYT
d_gene: TRBD1; v_gene: TRBV27; j_gene: TRBJ2-1; CDR3aa: ASSFPTTRQGKSHNEQF
d_gene: TRBD1; v_gene: TRBV4-2; j_gene: TRBJ2-7; CDR3aa: ASSQNWAGTEGREQY
d_gene: TRBD1; v_gene: TRBV27; j_gene: TRBJ2-7; CDR3aa: ASSNRGQRSYEQY
d_gene: TRBD1; v_gene: TRBV7-8; j_gene: TRBJ1-5; CDR3aa: ASSLNRTGSQPQH
d_gene: TRBD2; v_gene: TRBV5-1; j_gene: TRBJ2-7; CDR3aa: ASSLGRASGTYEQY
d_gene: NA; v_gene: TRBV27; j_gene: TRBJ1-1; CDR3aa: ASSSLGQPTEAF
d_gene: TRBD1; v_gene: TRBV5-4; j_gene: TRBJ1-1; CDR3aa: ASRFGQGANTEAF
d_gene: NA; v_gene: TRBV5-1; j_gene: TRBJ2-3; CDR3aa: ASSFGNGQTTDTQY
d_gene: TRBD2; v_gene: TRBV5-4; j_gene: TRBJ2-5; CDR3aa: ASSGATSGRGGNQETQY
d_gene: TRBD2; v_gene: TRBV7-9; j_gene: TRBJ2-7; CDR3aa: ASSFLSGRALLSYEQY
d_gene: TRBD1; v_gene: TRBV6-6; j_gene: TRBJ1-2; CDR3aa: AVHRGDYGYT
d_gene: TRBD1; v_gene: TRBV7-2; j_gene: TRBJ1-1; CDR3aa: ASSLTGGGTEAF